This T cell receptor (beta chain) was sequenced during a study of blood T cell repertoires in COVID-19. Study information: Italy, Spain and the United States were the sources of the convalescent and acute COVID-19 samples. T cells, B-cell-depleted T cells, or PBMCs provided the cDNA or gDNA that served as material.

Unmatched junction bases numbered 6, after V lost 7 bases and J lost 0 bases. The CDR3 extends over 14 amino acids. Per the germline V gene, CDR1 is MNHEY and CDR2 is SVGAGI. In the authors' methods: Amplification of reference gene primers was used by the study to estimate nucleated cell counts. The method was immunoSEQ multiplex PCR; TCRdb's version includes in-frame clones alone and lacks a portion of them. V and J calls and clone size are as listed in that table; D and trimming were resolved from the DNA. The sample has around 250,000 clones, about four fifths seen once. The source is a woman aged 18-29 years with acute or convalescent COVID-19. The chain employs TRBV6-5 and TRBJ2-7; 7 bases are a match to TRBD1. Input material: peripheral blood. DNA for the CDR3: TGTGCCAGCAAGGGGGCAGCTCGCTCCTACGAGCAGTACTTC. Translation: CASKGAARSYEQYF.